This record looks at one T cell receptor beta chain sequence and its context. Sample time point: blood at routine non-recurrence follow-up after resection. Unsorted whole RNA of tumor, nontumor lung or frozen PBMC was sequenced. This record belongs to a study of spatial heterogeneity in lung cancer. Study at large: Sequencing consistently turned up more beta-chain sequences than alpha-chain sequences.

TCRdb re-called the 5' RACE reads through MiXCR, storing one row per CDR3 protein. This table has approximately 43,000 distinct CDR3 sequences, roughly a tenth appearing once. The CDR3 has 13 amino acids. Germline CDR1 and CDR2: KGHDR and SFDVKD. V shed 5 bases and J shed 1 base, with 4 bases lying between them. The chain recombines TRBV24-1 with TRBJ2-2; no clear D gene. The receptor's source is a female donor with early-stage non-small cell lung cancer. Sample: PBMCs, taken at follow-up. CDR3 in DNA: TGTGCCACCAGTGTGGGGAACACCGGGGAGCTGTTTTTT. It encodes CATSVGNTGELFF.